This TCR beta chain was sequenced for a study of CD8+ T cells in alopecia areata. RNA was isolated and reverse transcribed to cDNA, the sequencing template. Assay: immunoSEQ multiplex PCR; the TCRdb copy retains only in-frame clones and omits some. The repertoire consists of roughly 200,000 clones, with about three fifths occurring once and the leading ten covering over 3%. The CDR3 has 14 residues. V lost 6 bases and J lost 5, with 13 bases in between. Germline V gene sequence: CDR1 SNHLY, CDR2 FYNNEI. The treatment denotes: oral pan-JAK inhibitor, 5-10 mg twice daily. Findings and limits, study-wide: Tofacitinib delivered significant drops in scalp clonality and in expanded CD8+ clones among the top 100.

This clone was detected a few times. Its matching antigen is unknown. The gene calls are TRBV2 and TRBJ2-2, with D hard to call. Sequenced material: CD4+ T cells sorted from blood, taken at week 4, from a patient treated with tofacitinib. This TCR derives from a human donor with alopecia areata. Here the CDR3 DNA reads TGTGCCAGCAGGATCTCCGCCCGGACCGGGGAGCTGTTTTTT. Protein product: CASRISARTGELFF.